This T cell receptor (beta chain) was sequenced in a study of human T cells and chemical hapten exposure. On the study more broadly: Diphenylcyclopropenone was administered weekly to the scalp of patients throughout the roughly 23-week study. Cases of alopecia areata, totalis or universalis occurred in a predominantly female patient group. Per-sample TCR yield variability stemmed mainly from small pooled library volume differences. Study observations and caveats: Alopecia was present in the donors, so their immune response may differ from healthy people's.

CDR1 SGHVS and CDR2 FNYEAQ come from the germline V gene. The CDR3 extends over 14 amino acids. The V end lost 0 bases, the J end lost 6 bases, and 9 bases lay between the germline ends. Sample treatment: therapeutic diphenylcyclopropenone sensitization with weekly scalp DPC. With respect to this clonotype: Its antigen is unidentified.

In the library, unique molecular identifiers were attached to individual cDNA molecules. MiXCR, run by TCRdb on the reads, gives a single entry per CDR3 protein. Here the sample spans about 800 distinct CDR3 sequences, about 61% being singletons. The clonotype originates from an adult with alopecia areata. Some clones in this sample may be carry-over from other donors' samples. This table probably holds off-target reads from a library built for another chain. Specimen: whole blood, collected before DPC sensitization or 2, 6, or about 24 weeks after (not recorded which). The J gene is TRBJ1-5, the V gene TRBV7-6; tentative D call: TRBD1 (5 bases). CDR3 sequence (DNA): TGTGCCAGCAGCTTAGCGTCGGGGACTCAGCCCCAGCATTTT. It encodes CASSLASGTQPQHF.